These T cell receptor beta chains were read from a single sample in a study of identifying expanded T cells in peripheral blood. The protocol was immunoSEQ multiplex PCR, while the TCRdb copy is restricted to in-frame clones and leaves out a portion. The sample consists of some 120,000 clones, around 84% of them appearing once. The sample taken for sequencing was blood. Every receptor here comes from a person aged 18 to 75 in good health. CDR3s include the opening cysteine and the closing phenylalanine or tryptophan. The D gene is left open where the match is weak. Rows may omit the clone size; those that give it use once, few, many or a size class.

d_gene: TRBD1; j_gene: TRBJ1-4; v_gene: TRBV7-6; abundance: NA; CDR3aa: CASSPGQGGEKLFF; CDR3nt: TGTGCCAGCAGCCCTGGACAGGGTGGGGAAAAACTGTTTTTT
d_gene: NA; j_gene: TRBJ2-1; v_gene: TRBV25-1; abundance: NA; CDR3aa: CASIKGVEQFF; CDR3nt: TGTGCCAGCATAAAAGGAGTGGAGCAGTTCTTC
d_gene: TRBD1; j_gene: TRBJ2-7; v_gene: TRBV11-2; abundance: NA; CDR3aa: CASSSPGQGSVYEQYF; CDR3nt: TGTGCCAGCAGCTCCCCGGGACAGGGGTCGGTCTACGAGCAGTACTTC
d_gene: NA; j_gene: TRBJ1-1; v_gene: TRBV5-5; abundance: NA; CDR3aa: CASSPRNVNTEAFF; CDR3nt: TGTGCCAGCAGCCCAAGGAACGTGAACACTGAAGCTTTCTTT
d_gene: NA; j_gene: TRBJ1-1; v_gene: TRBV5-5; abundance: NA; CDR3aa: CASSPSVNSNTEAFF; CDR3nt: TGTGCCAGCAGCCCCTCCGTTAACAGCAACACTGAAGCTTTCTTT
d_gene: TRBD2; j_gene: TRBJ2-5; v_gene: TRBV2; abundance: NA; CDR3aa: CASSEGGGMETQYF; CDR3nt: TGTGCCAGCAGTGAGGGGGGAGGGATGGAGACCCAGTACTTC
d_gene: NA; j_gene: TRBJ1-1; v_gene: TRBV5-1; abundance: NA; CDR3aa: CASSFEPIGGANTEAFF; CDR3nt: TGCGCCAGCAGCTTCGAACCCATTGGGGGGGCGAACACTGAAGCTTTCTTT
d_gene: NA; j_gene: TRBJ1-2; v_gene: TRBV7-2; abundance: NA; CDR3aa: CASSPDANYGYTF; CDR3nt: TGTGCCAGCAGCCCGGACGCGAACTATGGCTACACCTTC
d_gene: TRBD1; j_gene: TRBJ1-1; v_gene: TRBV11-2; abundance: few; CDR3aa: CAREGQEAFF; CDR3nt: TGTGCCAGGGAGGGACAGGAAGCTTTCTTT
d_gene: TRBD1; j_gene: TRBJ1-6; v_gene: TRBV6-5; abundance: NA; CDR3aa: CASSYGRGPPLHF; CDR3nt: TGTGCCAGCAGTTACGGCAGGGGGCCACCCCTCCACTTT
d_gene: NA; j_gene: TRBJ1-1; v_gene: TRBV7-9; abundance: NA; CDR3aa: CASSLERNTEAFF; CDR3nt: TGTGCCAGCAGCTTAGAAAGGAACACTGAAGCTTTCTTT
d_gene: NA; j_gene: TRBJ2-5; v_gene: TRBV5-1; abundance: NA; CDR3aa: CASQGGFYPQETQYF; CDR3nt: TGCGCCAGCCAAGGGGGATTCTATCCCCAAGAGACCCAGTACTTC
d_gene: NA; j_gene: TRBJ1-4; v_gene: TRBV4-3; abundance: NA; CDR3aa: CASSQGGRNEKLFF; CDR3nt: TGCGCCAGCAGCCAAGGGGGGCGGAATGAAAAACTGTTTTTT
d_gene: TRBD1; j_gene: TRBJ1-6; v_gene: TRBV19; abundance: few; CDR3aa: CASSKNRQGNSPLHF; CDR3nt: TGTGCCAGTAGTAAGAACCGACAGGGAAATTCACCCCTCCACTTT
d_gene: NA; j_gene: TRBJ2-3; v_gene: TRBV7-2; abundance: NA; CDR3aa: CASSLAPTGREGGTDTQYF; CDR3nt: TGTGCCAGCAGCTTAGCCCCTACAGGGAGGGAAGGAGGCACAGATACGCAGTATTTT
d_gene: NA; j_gene: TRBJ1-2; v_gene: TRBV7-9; abundance: medium-sized; CDR3aa: CASSLAGPGRGYTF; CDR3nt: TGTGCCAGCAGCTTAGCGGGACCGGGTAGGGGCTACACCTTC
d_gene: NA; j_gene: TRBJ1-2; v_gene: TRBV2; abundance: NA; CDR3aa: CASNAAWGSPGYTF; CDR3nt: TGTGCCAGCAATGCCGCATGGGGGAGTCCTGGCTACACCTTC
d_gene: NA; j_gene: TRBJ1-2; v_gene: TRBV6-5; abundance: NA; CDR3aa: CASSSNYLITGSYTF; CDR3nt: TGTGCCAGCAGTTCCAATTATCTGATCACAGGGAGCTACACCTTC
d_gene: NA; j_gene: TRBJ1-4; v_gene: TRBV5-4; abundance: NA; CDR3aa: CASSFWATNEKLFF; CDR3nt: TGTGCCAGCAGCTTTTGGGCAACTAATGAAAAACTGTTTTTT
d_gene: NA; j_gene: TRBJ2-7; v_gene: TRBV7-8; abundance: NA; CDR3aa: CASSFRRNSYEQYF; CDR3nt: TGTGCCAGCAGCTTCCGGCGGAACTCCTACGAGCAGTACTTC
d_gene: NA; j_gene: TRBJ2-3; v_gene: TRBV7-9; abundance: NA; CDR3aa: CASIPHLAAGKTNTQYF; CDR3nt: TGTGCCAGCATCCCCCACCTCGCGGCGGGAAAGACTAATACGCAGTATTTT
d_gene: TRBD2; j_gene: TRBJ2-1; v_gene: TRBV19; abundance: few; CDR3aa: CASSVTSGPMNEQFF; CDR3nt: TGTGCCAGTAGTGTCACTAGCGGACCTATGAATGAGCAGTTCTTC
d_gene: NA; j_gene: TRBJ1-1; v_gene: TRBV27; abundance: NA; CDR3aa: CASRAVNRDTEAFF; CDR3nt: TGTGCCAGCAGGGCCGTAAACAGGGACACTGAAGCTTTCTTT
d_gene: NA; j_gene: TRBJ1-1; v_gene: TRBV19; abundance: NA; CDR3aa: CACQDRNTEAFF; CDR3nt: TGTGCCTGCCAGGACAGGAACACTGAAGCTTTCTTT
d_gene: NA; j_gene: TRBJ2-5; v_gene: TRBV7-9; abundance: NA; CDR3aa: CASSQQGFTGETQYF; CDR3nt: TGTGCCAGCAGTCAGCAGGGTTTCACCGGCGAGACCCAGTACTTC
d_gene: NA; j_gene: TRBJ1-5; v_gene: TRBV6-1; abundance: NA; CDR3aa: CASSGSGVYQPQHF; CDR3nt: TGTGCCAGCAGTGGATCAGGGGTATATCAGCCCCAGCATTTT
d_gene: NA; j_gene: TRBJ1-2; v_gene: TRBV6-5; abundance: NA; CDR3aa: CASSYAITGYYGYTF; CDR3nt: TGTGCCAGCAGTTACGCGATTACAGGGTACTATGGCTACACCTTC
d_gene: TRBD1; j_gene: TRBJ1-2; v_gene: TRBV7-9; abundance: NA; CDR3aa: CASSRDSDPNLYGYTF; CDR3nt: TGTGCCAGCAGCCGGGACAGCGACCCTAACTTATATGGCTACACCTTC
d_gene: NA; j_gene: TRBJ2-3; v_gene: TRBV7-9; abundance: NA; CDR3aa: CASSLGRLVGVDTQYF; CDR3nt: TGTGCCAGCAGCTTAGGGAGACTAGTCGGGGTAGATACGCAGTATTTT
d_gene: NA; j_gene: TRBJ1-5; v_gene: TRBV6-5; abundance: few; CDR3aa: CASIQGRSRQPQHF; CDR3nt: TGTGCCAGTATCCAGGGGAGGAGTAGGCAGCCCCAGCATTTT
d_gene: TRBD1; j_gene: TRBJ1-1; v_gene: TRBV5-5; abundance: NA; CDR3aa: CASSLTGAVNTEAFF; CDR3nt: TGTGCCAGCAGCTTGACAGGGGCGGTGAACACTGAAGCTTTCTTT
d_gene: NA; j_gene: TRBJ1-6; v_gene: TRBV11-3; abundance: NA; CDR3aa: CASSLSSPLHF; CDR3nt: TGTGCCAGCAGCTTAAGTTCACCCCTCCACTTT
d_gene: NA; j_gene: TRBJ2-1; v_gene: TRBV6-5; abundance: NA; CDR3aa: CASSYLAGVNEQFF; CDR3nt: TGTGCCAGCAGTTACTTAGCAGGGGTCAATGAGCAGTTCTTC
d_gene: NA; j_gene: TRBJ2-3; v_gene: TRBV13; abundance: NA; CDR3aa: CASSSFGAPISYTDTQYF; CDR3nt: TGTGCCAGCAGCTCCTTCGGAGCACCAATATCGTACACAGATACGCAGTATTTT